The clone carrying this T cell receptor beta chain was detected only a few times. Assay: immunoSEQ multiplex PCR; the TCRdb copy retains only in-frame clones and omits some. This table holds about 93,000 clones, 91% found once. Germline V gene lookup returns CDR1 SGHVS and CDR2 FQNEAQ. There are 17 residues in the CDR3. V lost 1 base and J 0 bases, leaving 13 bases between the germline ends. This sample was included in a study of T cell changes during pregnancy in multiple sclerosis. The chain uses TRBV7-8 and TRBJ1-3; D may be TRBD1 (5 bases). The specimen was peripheral blood, collected after pregnancy. This TCR was recovered from a female donor in good health, enrolled as a control in a pregnancy study. CDR3 DNA sequence: TGTGCCAGCAGCTTAGGGTCAGGGCCGATCTCTGGAAACACCATATATTTT. It yields the protein CASSLGSGPISGNTIYF.